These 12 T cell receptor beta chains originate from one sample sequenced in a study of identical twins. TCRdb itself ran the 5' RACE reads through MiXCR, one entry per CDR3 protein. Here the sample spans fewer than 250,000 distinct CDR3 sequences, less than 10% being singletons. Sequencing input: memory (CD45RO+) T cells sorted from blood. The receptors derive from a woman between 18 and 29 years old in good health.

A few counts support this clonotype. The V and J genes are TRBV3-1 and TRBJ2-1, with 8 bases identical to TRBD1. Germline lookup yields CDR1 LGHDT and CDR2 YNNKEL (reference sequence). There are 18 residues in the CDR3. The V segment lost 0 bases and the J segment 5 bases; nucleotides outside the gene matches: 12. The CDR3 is CASSQESRRTGRDNEQFF. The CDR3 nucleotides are TGTGCCAGCAGCCAAGAAAGTCGTAGGACAGGGCGGGACAATGAGCAGTTCTTC.

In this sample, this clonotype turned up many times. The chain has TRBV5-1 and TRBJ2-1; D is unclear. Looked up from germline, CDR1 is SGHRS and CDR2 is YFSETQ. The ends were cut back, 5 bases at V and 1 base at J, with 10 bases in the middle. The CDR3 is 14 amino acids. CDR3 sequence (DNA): TGCGCCAGCAGGGACGGCCAGTCCTACAATGAGCAGTTCTTC. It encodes CASRDGQSYNEQFF.

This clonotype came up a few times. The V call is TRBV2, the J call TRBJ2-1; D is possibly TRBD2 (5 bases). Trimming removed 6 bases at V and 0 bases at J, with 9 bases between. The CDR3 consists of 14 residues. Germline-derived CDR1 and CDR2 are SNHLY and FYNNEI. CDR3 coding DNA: TGTGCCAGCAGGACGGGAAGCTCCTACAATGAGCAGTTCTTC. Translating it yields CASRTGSSYNEQFF.

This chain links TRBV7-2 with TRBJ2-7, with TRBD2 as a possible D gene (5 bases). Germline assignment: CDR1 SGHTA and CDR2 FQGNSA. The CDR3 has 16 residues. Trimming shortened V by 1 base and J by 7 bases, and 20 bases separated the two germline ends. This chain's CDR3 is CASSLGLSRVELEQYF. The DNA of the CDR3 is TGTGCCAGCAGCTTAGGTTTGTCGAGGGTTGAGCTTGAGCAGTACTTC. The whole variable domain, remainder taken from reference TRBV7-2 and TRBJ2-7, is GAGVSQSPSNKVTEKGKDVELRCDPISGHTALYWYRQSLGQGLEFLIYFQGNSAPDKSGLPSDRFSAERTGGSVSTLTIQRTQQEDSAVYLCASSLGLSRVELEQYFGPGTRLTVT.

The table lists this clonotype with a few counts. The CDR3 is CASSVRDSKFF. The DNA of the CDR3 is TGTGCCAGCAGTGTCAGGGATAGTAAGTTCTTC. The chain couples TRBV2 to TRBJ2-1; TRBD1 might be the D (5 bases). This CDR3 has 11 residues. Trimming took 4 bases from V and 14 from J, leaving 12 bases between them. The germline gives CDR1 SNHLY, CDR2 FYNNEI.

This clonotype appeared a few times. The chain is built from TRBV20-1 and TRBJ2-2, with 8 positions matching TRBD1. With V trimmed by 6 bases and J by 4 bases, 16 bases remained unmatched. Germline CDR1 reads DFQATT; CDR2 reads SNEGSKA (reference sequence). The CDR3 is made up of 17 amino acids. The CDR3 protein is CSAAKADRDRSTGELFF. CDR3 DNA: TGCAGTGCCGCAAAAGCAGACAGGGACAGGAGCACCGGGGAGCTGTTTTTT.

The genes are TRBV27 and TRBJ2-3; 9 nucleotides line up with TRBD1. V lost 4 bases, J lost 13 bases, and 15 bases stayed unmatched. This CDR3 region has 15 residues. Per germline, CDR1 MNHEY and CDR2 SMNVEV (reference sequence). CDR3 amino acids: CASSSLLGQGNPKYF. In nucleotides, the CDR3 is TGTGCCAGCAGTTCACTCCTAGGACAGGGGAACCCAAAGTATTTT.

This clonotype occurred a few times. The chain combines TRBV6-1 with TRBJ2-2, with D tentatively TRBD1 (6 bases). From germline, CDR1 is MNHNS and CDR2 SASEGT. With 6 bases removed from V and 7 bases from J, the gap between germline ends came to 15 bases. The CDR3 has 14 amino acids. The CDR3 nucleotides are TGTGCCAGCAGGAGGGACACAGGGCGCGGGGAGCTGTTTTTT. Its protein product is CASRRDTGRGELFF.

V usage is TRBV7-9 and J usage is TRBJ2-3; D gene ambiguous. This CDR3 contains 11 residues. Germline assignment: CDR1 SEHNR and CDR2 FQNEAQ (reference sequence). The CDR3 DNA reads TGTGAGTCCGAGGCGACAGATACGCAGTATTTT. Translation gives CESEATDTQYF.

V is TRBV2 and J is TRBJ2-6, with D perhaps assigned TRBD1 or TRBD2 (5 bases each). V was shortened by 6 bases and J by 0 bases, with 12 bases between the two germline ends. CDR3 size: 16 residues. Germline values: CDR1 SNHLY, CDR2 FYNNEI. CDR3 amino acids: CASRGTRSSGANVLTF. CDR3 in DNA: TGTGCCAGCAGGGGGACCCGAAGCTCTGGGGCCAACGTCCTGACTTTC.

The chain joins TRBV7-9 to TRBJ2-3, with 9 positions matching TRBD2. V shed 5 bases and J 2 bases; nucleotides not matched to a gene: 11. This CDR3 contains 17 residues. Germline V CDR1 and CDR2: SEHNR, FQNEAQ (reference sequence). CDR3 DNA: TGTGCCAGCAGCAGAGGCGGTGCTAGCGGGGACACAGATACGCAGTATTTT. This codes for CASSRGGASGDTDTQYF.

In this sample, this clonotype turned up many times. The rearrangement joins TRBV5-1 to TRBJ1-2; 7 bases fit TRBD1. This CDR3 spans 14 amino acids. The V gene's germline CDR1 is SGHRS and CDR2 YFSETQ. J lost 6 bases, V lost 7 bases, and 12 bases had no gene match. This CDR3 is CASSPRGGMDGYTF. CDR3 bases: TGCGCCAGCTCCCCCAGGGGGGGGATGGATGGCTACACCTTC. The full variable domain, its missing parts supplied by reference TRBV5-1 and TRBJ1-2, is KAGVTQTPRYLIKTRGQQVTLSCSPISGHRSVSWYQQTPGQGLQFLFEYFSETQRNKGNFPGRFSGRQFSNSRSEMNVSTLELGDSALYLCASSPRGGMDGYTFGSGTRLTVV.